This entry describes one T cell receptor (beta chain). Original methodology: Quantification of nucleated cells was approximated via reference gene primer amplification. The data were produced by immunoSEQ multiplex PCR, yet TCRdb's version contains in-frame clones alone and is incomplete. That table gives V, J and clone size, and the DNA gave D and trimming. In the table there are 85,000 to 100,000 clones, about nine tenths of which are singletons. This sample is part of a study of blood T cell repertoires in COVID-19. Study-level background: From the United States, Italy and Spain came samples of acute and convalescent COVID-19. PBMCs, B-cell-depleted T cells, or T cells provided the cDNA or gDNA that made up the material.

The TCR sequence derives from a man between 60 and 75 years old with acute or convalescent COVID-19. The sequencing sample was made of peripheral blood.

CDR3 nucleotides: TGTGCCACCAGCAGAGCGGTGACTAGCGTGAGCGGGGAGCTGTTTTTT. Protein: CATSRAVTSVSGELFF. This sequence joins TRBV15 and TRBJ2-2; 8 bases are a match to TRBD2. V lost 1 base to trimming and J lost 7 bases; unmatched junction nucleotides: 8. CDR1 and CDR2 from the germline V gene are LNHNV and YYDKDF (reference sequence). The CDR3 sequence is 16 residues long.